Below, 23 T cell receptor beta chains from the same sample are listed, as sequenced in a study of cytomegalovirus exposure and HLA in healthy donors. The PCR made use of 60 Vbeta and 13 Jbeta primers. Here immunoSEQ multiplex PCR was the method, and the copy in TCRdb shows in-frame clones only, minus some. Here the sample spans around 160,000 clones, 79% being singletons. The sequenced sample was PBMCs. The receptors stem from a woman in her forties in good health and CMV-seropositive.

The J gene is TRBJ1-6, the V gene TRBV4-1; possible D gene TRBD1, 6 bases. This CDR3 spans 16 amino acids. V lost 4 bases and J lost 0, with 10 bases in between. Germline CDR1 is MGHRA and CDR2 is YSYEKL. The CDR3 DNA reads TGCGCCAGCAGCCGATTAGGGGGCTCCTATAATTCACCCCTCCACTTT. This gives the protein CASSRLGGSYNSPLHF.

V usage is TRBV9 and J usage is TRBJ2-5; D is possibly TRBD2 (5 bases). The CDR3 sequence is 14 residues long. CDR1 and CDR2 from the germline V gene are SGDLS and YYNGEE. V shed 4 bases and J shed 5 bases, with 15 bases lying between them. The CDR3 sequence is CASSSGLSGETQYF. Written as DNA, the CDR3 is TGTGCCAGCAGCTCCGGACTGTCGGGGGAGACCCAGTACTTC. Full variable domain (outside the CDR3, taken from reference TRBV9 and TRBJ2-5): DSGVTQTPKHLITATGQRVTLRCSPRSGDLSVYWYQQSLDQGLQFLIQYYNGEERAKGNILERFSAQQFPDLHSELNLSSLELGDSALYFCASSSGLSGETQYFGPGTRLLVL.

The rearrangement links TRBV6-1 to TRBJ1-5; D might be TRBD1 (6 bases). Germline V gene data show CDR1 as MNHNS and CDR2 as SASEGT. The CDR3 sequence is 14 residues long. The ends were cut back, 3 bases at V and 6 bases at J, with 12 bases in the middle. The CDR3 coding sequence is TGTGCCAGCAGTGATTACAGGGATCCTCAGCCCCAGCATTTT. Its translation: CASSDYRDPQPQHF.

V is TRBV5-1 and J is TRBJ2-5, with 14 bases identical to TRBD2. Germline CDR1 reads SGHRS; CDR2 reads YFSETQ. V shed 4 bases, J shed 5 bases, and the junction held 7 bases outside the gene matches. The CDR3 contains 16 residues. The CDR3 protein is CASSQGLAGDGETQYF. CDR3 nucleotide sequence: TGCGCCAGCAGCCAGGGACTAGCGGGGGATGGGGAGACCCAGTACTTC.

The CDR3 loop is CASSLAAFATSGGTTDTQYF. The CDR3 DNA is TGTGCCAGCAGCTTAGCGGCCTTCGCGACTAGCGGGGGGACTACAGATACGCAGTATTTT. The V and J genes are TRBV7-6 and TRBJ2-3; 13 positions agree with TRBD2. The CDR3 sequence is 20 residues long. Germline CDR1 is SGHVS and CDR2 is FNYEAQ. Trimming removed 0 bases from V and 3 bases from J; junction bases left unmatched: 12.

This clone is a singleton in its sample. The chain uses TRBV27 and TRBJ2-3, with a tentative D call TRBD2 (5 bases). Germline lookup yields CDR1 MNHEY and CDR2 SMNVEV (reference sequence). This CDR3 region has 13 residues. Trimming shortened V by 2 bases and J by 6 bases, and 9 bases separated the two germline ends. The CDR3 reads CASSLIGKDTQYF. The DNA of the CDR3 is TGTGCCAGCAGTTTAATCGGGAAGGATACGCAGTATTTT.

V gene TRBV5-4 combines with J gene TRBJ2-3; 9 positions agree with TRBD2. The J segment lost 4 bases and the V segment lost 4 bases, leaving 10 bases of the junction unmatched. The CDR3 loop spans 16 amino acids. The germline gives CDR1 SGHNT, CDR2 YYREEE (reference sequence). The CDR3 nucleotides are TGTGCCAGCAGCGAGAGGTCTACTAGCGGGTCAGATACGCAGTATTTT. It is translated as CASSERSTSGSDTQYF.

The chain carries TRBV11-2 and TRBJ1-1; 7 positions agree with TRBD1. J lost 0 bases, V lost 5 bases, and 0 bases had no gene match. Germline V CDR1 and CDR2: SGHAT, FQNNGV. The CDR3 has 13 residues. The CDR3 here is CASSQGVNTEAFF. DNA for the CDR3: TGTGCCAGCAGCCAGGGGGTGAACACTGAAGCTTTCTTT.

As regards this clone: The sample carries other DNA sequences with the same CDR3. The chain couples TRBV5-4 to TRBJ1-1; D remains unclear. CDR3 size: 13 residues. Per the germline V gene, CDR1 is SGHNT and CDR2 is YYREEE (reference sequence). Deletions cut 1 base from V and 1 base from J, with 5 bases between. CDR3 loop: CASSLTGNTEAFF. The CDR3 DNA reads TGTGCCAGCAGCTTGACGGGGAACACTGAAGCTTTCTTT.

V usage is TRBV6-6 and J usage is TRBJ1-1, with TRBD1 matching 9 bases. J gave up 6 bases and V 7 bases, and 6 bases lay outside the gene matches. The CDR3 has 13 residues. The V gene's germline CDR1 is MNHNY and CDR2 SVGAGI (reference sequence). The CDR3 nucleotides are TGTGCCAGCAAGGAACAGGGGGCGGCTGAAGCTTTCTTT. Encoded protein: CASKEQGAAEAFF.

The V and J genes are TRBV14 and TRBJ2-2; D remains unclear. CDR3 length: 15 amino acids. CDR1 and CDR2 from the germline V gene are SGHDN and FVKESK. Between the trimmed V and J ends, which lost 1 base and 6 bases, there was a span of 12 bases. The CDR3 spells CASSQARVGAGELFF. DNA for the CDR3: TGTGCCAGCAGCCAAGCTAGAGTTGGCGCCGGGGAGCTGTTTTTT.

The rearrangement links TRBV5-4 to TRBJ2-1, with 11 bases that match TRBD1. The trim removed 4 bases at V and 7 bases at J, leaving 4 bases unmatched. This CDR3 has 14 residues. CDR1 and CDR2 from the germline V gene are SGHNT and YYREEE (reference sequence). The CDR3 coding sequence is TGTGCCAGCAGCGCTGGACAGGGGGCGAATGAGCAGTTCTTC. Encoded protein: CASSAGQGANEQFF.

CDR3 in DNA: TGTGCCAGCAGCTTAGAACAGGCTCCCTCGACCCAGTACTTC. Protein sequence: CASSLEQAPSTQYF. The genes are TRBV7-6 and TRBJ2-5; D may be TRBD1 (5 bases). The germline gives CDR1 SGHVS, CDR2 FNYEAQ. The CDR3 runs 14 residues. The V and J ends lost 1 base and 7 bases respectively, with 13 bases between them.

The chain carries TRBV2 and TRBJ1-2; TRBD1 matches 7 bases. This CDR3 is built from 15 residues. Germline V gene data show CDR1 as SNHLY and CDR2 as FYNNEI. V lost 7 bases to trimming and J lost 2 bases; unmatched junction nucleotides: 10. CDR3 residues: CASTPGQPLNYGYTF. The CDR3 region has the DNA TGTGCCAGCACCCCGGGACAGCCGTTAAACTATGGCTACACCTTC.

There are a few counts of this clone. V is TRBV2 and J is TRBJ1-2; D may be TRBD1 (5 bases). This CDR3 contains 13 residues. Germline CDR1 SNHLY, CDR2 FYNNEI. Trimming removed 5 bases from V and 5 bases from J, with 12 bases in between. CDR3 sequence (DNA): TGTGCCAGCAGTTTACAGGTTGGGTATGGCTACACCTTC. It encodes CASSLQVGYGYTF.

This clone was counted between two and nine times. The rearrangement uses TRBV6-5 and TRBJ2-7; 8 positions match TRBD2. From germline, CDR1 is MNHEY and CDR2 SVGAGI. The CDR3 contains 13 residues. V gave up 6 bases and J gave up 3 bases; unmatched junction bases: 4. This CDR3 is CASRGTSGYEQYF. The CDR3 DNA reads TGTGCCAGCAGGGGGACTAGTGGCTACGAGCAGTACTTC.

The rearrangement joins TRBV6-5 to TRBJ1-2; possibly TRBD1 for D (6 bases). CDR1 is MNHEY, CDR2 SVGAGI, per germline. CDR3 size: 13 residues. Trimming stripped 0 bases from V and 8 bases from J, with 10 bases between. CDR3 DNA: TGTGCCAGCAGTTACTCGAGTGGGGGCGGCTACACCTTC. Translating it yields CASSYSSGGGYTF.

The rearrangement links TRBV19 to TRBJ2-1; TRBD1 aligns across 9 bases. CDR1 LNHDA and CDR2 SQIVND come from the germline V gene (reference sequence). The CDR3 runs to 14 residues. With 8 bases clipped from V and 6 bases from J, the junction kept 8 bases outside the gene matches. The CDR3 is CASPPGQGCNEQFF. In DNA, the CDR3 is TGTGCCAGTCCCCCGGGACAGGGCTGCAATGAGCAGTTCTTC.

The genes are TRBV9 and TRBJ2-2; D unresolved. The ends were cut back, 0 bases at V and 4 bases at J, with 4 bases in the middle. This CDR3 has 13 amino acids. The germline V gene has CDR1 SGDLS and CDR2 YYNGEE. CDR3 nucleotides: TGTGCCAGCAGCGTAGGGCCCACCGGGGAGCTGTTTTTT. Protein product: CASSVGPTGELFF.

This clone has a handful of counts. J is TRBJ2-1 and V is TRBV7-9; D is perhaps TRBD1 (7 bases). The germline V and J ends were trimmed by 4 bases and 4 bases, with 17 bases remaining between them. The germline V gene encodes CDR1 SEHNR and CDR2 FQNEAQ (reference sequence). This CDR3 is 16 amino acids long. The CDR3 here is CASSSPPGGMYNEQFF. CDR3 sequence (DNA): TGTGCCAGCAGCTCCCCCCCAGGGGGGATGTACAATGAGCAGTTCTTC.

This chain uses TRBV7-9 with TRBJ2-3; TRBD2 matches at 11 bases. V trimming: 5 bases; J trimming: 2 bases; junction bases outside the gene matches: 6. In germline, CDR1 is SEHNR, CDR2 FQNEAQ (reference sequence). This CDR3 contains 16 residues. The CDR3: CASSTPGLADTDTQYF. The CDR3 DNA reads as TGTGCCAGCAGCACCCCGGGACTAGCGGACACAGATACGCAGTATTTT.

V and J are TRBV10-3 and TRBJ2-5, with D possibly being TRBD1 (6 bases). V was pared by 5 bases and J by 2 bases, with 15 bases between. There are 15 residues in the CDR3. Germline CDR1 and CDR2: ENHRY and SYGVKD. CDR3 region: CAISKQGLGQETQYF. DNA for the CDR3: TGTGCCATCAGTAAACAGGGATTGGGACAAGAGACCCAGTACTTC.

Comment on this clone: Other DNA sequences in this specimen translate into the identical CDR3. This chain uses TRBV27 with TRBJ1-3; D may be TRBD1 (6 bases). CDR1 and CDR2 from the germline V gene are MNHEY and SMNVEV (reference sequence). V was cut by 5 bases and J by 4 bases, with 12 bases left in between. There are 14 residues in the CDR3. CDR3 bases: TGTGCCAGCAGTCCAGACAGGCCCGGAAACACCATATATTTT. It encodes CASSPDRPGNTIYF.